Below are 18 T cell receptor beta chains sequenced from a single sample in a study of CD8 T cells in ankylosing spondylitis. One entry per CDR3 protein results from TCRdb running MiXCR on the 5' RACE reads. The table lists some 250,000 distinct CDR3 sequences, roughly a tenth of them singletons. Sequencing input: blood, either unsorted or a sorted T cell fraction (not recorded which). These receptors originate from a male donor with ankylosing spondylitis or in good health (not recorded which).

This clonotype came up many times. CDR3: CASSLTARSYNEQFF. CDR3 nucleotides: TGTGCCAGCAGCTTAACTGCGCGGTCCTACAATGAGCAGTTCTTC. The chain is built from TRBV7-3 and TRBJ2-1; D remains unclear. The V end was cut by 0 bases, the J end by 1 base, with 7 bases between. This CDR3 spans 15 amino acids. Germline V lookup: CDR1 SGHTA, CDR2 FQGTGA. Supplemented by reference TRBV7-3 and TRBJ2-1, the full variable domain reads GAGVSQTPSNKVTEKGKYVELRCDPISGHTALYWYRQSLGQGPEFLIYFQGTGAADDSGLPNDRFFAVRPEGSVSTLKIQRTERGDSAVYLCASSLTARSYNEQFFGPGTRLTVL.

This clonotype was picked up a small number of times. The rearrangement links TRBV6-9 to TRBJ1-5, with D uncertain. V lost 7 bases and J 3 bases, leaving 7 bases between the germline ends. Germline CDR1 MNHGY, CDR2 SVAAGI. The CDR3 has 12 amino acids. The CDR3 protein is CASMGNNQPQHF. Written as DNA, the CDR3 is TGTGCCAGCATGGGCAACAATCAGCCCCAGCATTTT.

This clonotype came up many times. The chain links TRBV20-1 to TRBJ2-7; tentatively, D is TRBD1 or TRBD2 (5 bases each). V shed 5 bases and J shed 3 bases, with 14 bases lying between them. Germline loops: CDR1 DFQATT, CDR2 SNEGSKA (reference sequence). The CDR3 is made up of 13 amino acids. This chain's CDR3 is CSAGDGGYYEQYF. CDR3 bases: TGCAGTGCTGGGGACGGCGGGTACTACGAGCAGTACTTC.

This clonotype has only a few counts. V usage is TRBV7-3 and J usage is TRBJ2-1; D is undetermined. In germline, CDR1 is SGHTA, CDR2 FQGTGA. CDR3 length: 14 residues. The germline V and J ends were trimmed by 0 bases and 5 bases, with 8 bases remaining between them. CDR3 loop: CASSLTWADNEQFF. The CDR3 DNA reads TGTGCCAGCAGCTTAACGTGGGCGGACAATGAGCAGTTCTTC. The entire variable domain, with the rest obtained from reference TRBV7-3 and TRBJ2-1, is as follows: GAGVSQTPSNKVTEKGKYVELRCDPISGHTALYWYRQSLGQGPEFLIYFQGTGAADDSGLPNDRFFAVRPEGSVSTLKIQRTERGDSAVYLCASSLTWADNEQFFGPGTRLTVL.

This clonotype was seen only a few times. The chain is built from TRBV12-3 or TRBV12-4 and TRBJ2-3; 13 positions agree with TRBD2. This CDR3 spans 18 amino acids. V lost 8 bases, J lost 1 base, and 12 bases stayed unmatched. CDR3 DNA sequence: TGTGCCAGCTCCCCACCGGCGGGACTAGCGGGACGCACAGATACGCAGTATTTT. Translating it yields CASSPPAGLAGRTDTQYF.

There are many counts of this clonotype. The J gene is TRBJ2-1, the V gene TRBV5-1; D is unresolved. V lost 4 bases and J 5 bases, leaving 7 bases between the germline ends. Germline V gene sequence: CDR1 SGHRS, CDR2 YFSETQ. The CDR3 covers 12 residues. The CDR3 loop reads CASSTGDNEQFF. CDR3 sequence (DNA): TGCGCCAGCAGCACTGGTGACAATGAGCAGTTCTTC.

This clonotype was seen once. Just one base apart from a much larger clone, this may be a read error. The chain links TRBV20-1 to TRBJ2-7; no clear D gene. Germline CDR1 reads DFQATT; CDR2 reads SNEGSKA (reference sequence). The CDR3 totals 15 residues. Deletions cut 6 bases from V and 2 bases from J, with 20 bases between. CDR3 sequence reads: CSATSPVRTTYEQYF. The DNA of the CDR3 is TGCAGTGCCACTTCTCCCGTGCGGACCACCTACGAGCAGTACTTC.

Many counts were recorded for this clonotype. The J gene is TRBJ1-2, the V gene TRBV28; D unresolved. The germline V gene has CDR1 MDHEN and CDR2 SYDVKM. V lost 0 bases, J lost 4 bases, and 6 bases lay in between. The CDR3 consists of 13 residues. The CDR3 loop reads CASSLWAGYGYTF. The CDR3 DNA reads TGTGCCAGCAGTTTATGGGCAGGCTATGGCTACACCTTC.

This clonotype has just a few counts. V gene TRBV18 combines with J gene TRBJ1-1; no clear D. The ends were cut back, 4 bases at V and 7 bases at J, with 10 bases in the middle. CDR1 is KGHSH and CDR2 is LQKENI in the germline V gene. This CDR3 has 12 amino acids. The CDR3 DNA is TGTGCCAGCTCACAAGACGGTCTTGAAGCTTTCTTT. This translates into CASSQDGLEAFF.

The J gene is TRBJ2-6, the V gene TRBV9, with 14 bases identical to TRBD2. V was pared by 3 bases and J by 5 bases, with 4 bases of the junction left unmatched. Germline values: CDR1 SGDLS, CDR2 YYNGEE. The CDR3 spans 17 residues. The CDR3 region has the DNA TGTGCCAGCAGCGAGGGACTAGCGGGAGTCAGGGCCAACGTCCTGACTTTC. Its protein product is CASSEGLAGVRANVLTF.

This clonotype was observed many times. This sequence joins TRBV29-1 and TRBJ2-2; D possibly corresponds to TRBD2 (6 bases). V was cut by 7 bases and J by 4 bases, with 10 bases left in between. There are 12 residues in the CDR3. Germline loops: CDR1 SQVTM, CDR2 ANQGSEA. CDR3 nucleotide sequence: TGCAGCGCTGAGCGGGTCACCGGGGAGCTGTTTTTT. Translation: CSAERVTGELFF.

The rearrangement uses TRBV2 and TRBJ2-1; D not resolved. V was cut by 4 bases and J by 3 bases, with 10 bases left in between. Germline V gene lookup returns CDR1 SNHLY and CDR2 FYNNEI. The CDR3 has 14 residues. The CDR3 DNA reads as TGTGCCAGCAGTGGCTCTGACAACTACAATGAGCAGTTCTTC. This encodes CASSGSDNYNEQFF.

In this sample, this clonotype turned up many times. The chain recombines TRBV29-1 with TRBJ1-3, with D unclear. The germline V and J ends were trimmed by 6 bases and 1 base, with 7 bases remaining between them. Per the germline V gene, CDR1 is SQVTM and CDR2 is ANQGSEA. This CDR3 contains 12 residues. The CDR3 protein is CSVRVSGNTIYF. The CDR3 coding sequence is TGCAGCGTGAGAGTTTCTGGAAACACCATATATTTT.

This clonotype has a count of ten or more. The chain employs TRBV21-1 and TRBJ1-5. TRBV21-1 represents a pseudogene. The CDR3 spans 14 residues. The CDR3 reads CASSTRDCTQPQHF. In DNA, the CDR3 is TGTGCCAGCAGCACTAGGGACTGTACTCAGCCCCAGCATTTT.

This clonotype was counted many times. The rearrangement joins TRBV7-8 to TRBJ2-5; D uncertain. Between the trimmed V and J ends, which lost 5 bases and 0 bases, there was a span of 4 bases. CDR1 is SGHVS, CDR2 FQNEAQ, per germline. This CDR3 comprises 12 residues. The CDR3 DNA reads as TGTGCCAGCAGCCGGGACCAAGAGACCCAGTACTTC. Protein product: CASSRDQETQYF.

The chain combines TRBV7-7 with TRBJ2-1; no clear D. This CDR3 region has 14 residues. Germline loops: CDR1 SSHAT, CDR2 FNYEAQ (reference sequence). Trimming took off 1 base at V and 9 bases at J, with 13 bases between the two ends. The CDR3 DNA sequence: TGTGCCAGCAGCTTAGAGGTGGATCTGGGTGAGCAGTTCTTC. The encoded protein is CASSLEVDLGEQFF.

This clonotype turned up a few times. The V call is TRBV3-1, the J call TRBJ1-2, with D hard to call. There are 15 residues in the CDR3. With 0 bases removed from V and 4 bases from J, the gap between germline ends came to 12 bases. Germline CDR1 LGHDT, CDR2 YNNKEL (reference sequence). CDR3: CASSQDIQQLYGYTF. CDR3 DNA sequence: TGTGCCAGCAGCCAAGATATCCAACAGCTCTATGGCTACACCTTC.

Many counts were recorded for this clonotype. CDR3 protein: CASMAGGNTGELFF. CDR3 nucleotides: TGTGCCAGCATGGCCGGGGGAAACACCGGGGAGCTGTTTTTT. This chain links TRBV28 with TRBJ2-2, with D possibly matching TRBD2 (6 bases). The CDR3 loop spans 14 amino acids. The germline CDR1 and CDR2 sequences are MDHEN and SYDVKM. The germline V and J ends were trimmed by 7 bases and 2 bases, with 11 bases remaining between them.